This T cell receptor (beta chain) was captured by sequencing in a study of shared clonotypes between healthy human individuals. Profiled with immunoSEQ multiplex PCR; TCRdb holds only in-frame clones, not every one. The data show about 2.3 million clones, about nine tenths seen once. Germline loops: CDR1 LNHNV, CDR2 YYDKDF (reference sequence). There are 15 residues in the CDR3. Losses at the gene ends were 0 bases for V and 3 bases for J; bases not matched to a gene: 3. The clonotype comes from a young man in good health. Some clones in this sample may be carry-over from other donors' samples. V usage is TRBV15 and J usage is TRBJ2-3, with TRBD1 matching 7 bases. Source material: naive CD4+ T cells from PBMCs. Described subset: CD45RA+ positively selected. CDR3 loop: CATSRDPDRTDTQYF. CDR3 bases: TGTGCCACCAGCAGAGATCCGGACAGGACAGATACGCAGTATTTT.